The 17 T cell receptor beta chains reported below all come from one sample, sequenced in a study of T cell clonotyping in hematopoietic cell transplantation (dated by TCRdb to 2020 to 2022). The library was generated by the immunoSEQ multiplex PCR assay. TCRdb limited this immuneACCESS table to in-frame rearrangements with V and J called. A share of clones is missing; checked studies link under half to unresolved V genes, and the rest is unexplained. The sample data list fewer than 80,000 clones, and around 94% of these were observed just once. Around 1.6% of the sample is held by the ten biggest clonotypes. Sequenced sample: peripheral blood mononuclear cells. The receptors stem from a man aged 50-59 years in good health. Some clones in this sample may be carry-over from other donors' samples.

The chain joins TRBV27 to TRBJ2-5; D may be TRBD1 (5 bases). V was cut by 5 bases and J by 5 bases, with 12 bases left in between. The CDR3 extends over 13 amino acids. CDR1 is MNHEY and CDR2 is SMNVEV in the germline V gene (reference sequence). CDR3 protein: CASSPRRAETQYF. CDR3 nucleotide sequence: TGTGCCAGCAGTCCACGCAGGGCGGAGACCCAGTACTTC.

V is TRBV30 and J is TRBJ2-5; the match to TRBD1 covers 10 bases. V trimming: 6 bases; J trimming: 1 base; junction bases outside the gene matches: 5. CDR1 is GTSNPN, CDR2 SVGIG, per germline (reference sequence). CDR3 length: 14 amino acids. The CDR3 DNA is TGTGCCTGTAGGCGGACAGGGGGCCAAGAGACCCAGTACTTC. Protein product: CACRRTGGQETQYF.

Note on this clone: The same CDR3 is also encoded by other DNA sequences in this sample. V gene TRBV5-1 combines with J gene TRBJ1-5; no firm D call. This CDR3 spans 15 amino acids. V was trimmed by 0 bases and J by 0 bases, leaving 7 bases between them. Per germline, CDR1 SGHRS and CDR2 YFSETQ. The CDR3: CASSLGQNSNQPQHF. Here the CDR3 DNA reads TGCGCCAGCAGCTTGGGGCAGAATAGCAATCAGCCCCAGCATTTT.

The chain couples TRBV4-2 to TRBJ1-2; maybe TRBD1 (6 bases). The CDR3 has 14 residues. Germline CDR1 and CDR2: LGHNA and YNFKEQ. The germline V and J ends were trimmed by 0 bases and 4 bases, with 9 bases remaining between them. CDR3 sequence reads: CASSQDRGSYGYTF. The CDR3 region has the DNA TGTGCCAGCAGCCAAGATAGGGGGAGCTATGGCTACACCTTC.

The chain is built from TRBV6-5 and TRBJ1-1; D unresolved. In germline, CDR1 is MNHEY, CDR2 SVGAGI. V was cut by 4 bases and J by 5 bases, with 14 bases left in between. The CDR3 extends over 14 amino acids. Written as DNA, the CDR3 is TGTGCCAGCAGTTCGGGTCCCGGGATGACTGAAGCTTTCTTT. This codes for CASSSGPGMTEAFF.

The chain is built from TRBV10-1 and TRBJ2-2; 7 positions agree with TRBD1. V lost 2 bases, J lost 0 bases, and 3 bases stayed unmatched. This CDR3 contains 16 residues. The V gene's germline CDR1 is WNHNN and CDR2 SYGVQD (reference sequence). DNA of the CDR3: TGCGCCAGCAGTGAGACAGGGGTCTCGAACACCGGGGAGCTGTTTTTT. Amino acids: CASSETGVSNTGELFF.

The chain carries TRBV4-2 and TRBJ2-6; TRBD2 is a possible D gene (5 bases). Per germline, CDR1 LGHNA and CDR2 YNFKEQ. The ends were cut back, 3 bases at V and 0 bases at J, with 18 bases in the middle. The CDR3 has 19 residues. The DNA of the CDR3 is TGTGCCAGCAGCCAGGACTCGGACGGAATGAGCTCTGGGGCCAACGTCCTGACTTTC. It translates to CASSQDSDGMSSGANVLTF.

The chain has TRBV29-1 and TRBJ1-1; TRBD1 matches 7 bases. The V and J ends lost 6 bases and 3 bases, in that order; junction bases with no gene match: 4. This CDR3 is built from 12 residues. Germline V CDR1 and CDR2: SQVTM, ANQGSEA. DNA of the CDR3: TGCAGCGTCGGGACAGCTGACACTGAAGCTTTCTTT. Amino acids: CSVGTADTEAFF. Full variable domain (rest looked up from reference TRBV29-1 and TRBJ1-1): SAVISQKPSRDICQRGTSLTIQCQVDSQVTMMFWYRQQPGQSLTLIATANQGSEATYESGFVIDKFPISRPNLTFSTLTVSNMSPEDSSIYLCSVGTADTEAFFGQGTRLTVV.

This chain connects TRBV2 to TRBJ2-1; 11 bases match TRBD2. V gave up 6 bases and J gave up 13 bases; unmatched junction bases: 5. The CDR3 is 12 amino acids. CDR1 SNHLY and CDR2 FYNNEI come from the germline V gene. CDR3 residues: CASSGGTSGQFF. The CDR3 DNA is TGTGCCAGCAGCGGTGGGACTAGCGGACAGTTCTTC.

The chain is built from TRBV28 and TRBJ1-5; tentatively, D is TRBD1 (5 bases). V was trimmed by 10 bases and J by 1 base, leaving 11 bases between them. Germline CDR1 reads MDHEN; CDR2 reads SYDVKM. There are 13 residues in the CDR3. CDR3 protein: CATGPISNQPQHF. In DNA form, the CDR3 reads TGTGCCACAGGGCCAATAAGCAATCAGCCCCAGCATTTT.

The CDR3 region has the DNA TGCGCCAGCAGCCAAGAACGGACAGGGGCTATCGATACGCAGTATTTT. Protein sequence: CASSQERTGAIDTQYF. The chain recombines TRBV4-3 with TRBJ2-3, with 9 bases fitting TRBD1. Trimming cost V 0 bases and J 6 bases; bases outside gene matches: 7. Looked up from germline, CDR1 is LGHNA and CDR2 is YSLEER. This CDR3 has 16 residues.

The chain links TRBV27 to TRBJ1-1; the D gene is possibly TRBD1 (6 bases). CDR3 size: 15 residues. V was shortened by 7 bases and J by 0 bases, with 15 bases between the two germline ends. CDR1 and CDR2 (germline): MNHEY, SMNVEV (reference sequence). The CDR3 spells CASTPGGLMNTEAFF. CDR3 in DNA: TGTGCCAGCACCCCTGGGGGCTTAATGAACACTGAAGCTTTCTTT.

This chain links TRBV5-1 with TRBJ2-7; D is uncertain. The V and J ends lost 0 bases and 2 bases respectively, with 12 bases between them. This CDR3 has 15 amino acids. CDR1 is SGHRS, CDR2 YFSETQ, per germline. In DNA form, the CDR3 reads TGCGCCAGCAGCTTGGAACGTACTTCGGCCTACGAGCAGTACTTC. Translating gives CASSLERTSAYEQYF.

The chain couples TRBV5-1 to TRBJ2-5; no clear D. Germline V gene data show CDR1 as SGHRS and CDR2 as YFSETQ. Trimming pared 0 bases from V and 0 bases from J, leaving 6 bases between. This CDR3 has 14 amino acids. CDR3 DNA: TGCGCCAGCAGCTTGGGCTCCTACCAAGAGACCCAGTACTTC. This encodes CASSLGSYQETQYF.

Only one count was recorded for this clone. The gene calls are TRBV7-6 and TRBJ1-2; 9 positions agree with TRBD1. The CDR3 has 13 residues. V shed 5 bases, J shed 7 bases, and the junction held 5 bases outside the gene matches. CDR1 is SGHVS, CDR2 FNYEAQ, per germline. In DNA, the CDR3 is TGTGCCAGCAGCCGGACAGGGGTCGGTGGCTACACCTTC. Translating gives CASSRTGVGGYTF.

The chain couples TRBV11-2 to TRBJ2-3, with TRBD2 matching over 8 bases. Losses at the gene ends were 3 bases for V and 8 bases for J; bases not matched to a gene: 7. The germline gives CDR1 SGHAT, CDR2 FQNNGV. The CDR3 length is 14 residues. The CDR3 sequence: CASSLNSGIGTQYF. As DNA, the CDR3 is TGTGCCAGCAGCTTGAATAGCGGGATAGGTACGCAGTATTTT.

This clone was seen once. The chain couples TRBV5-6 to TRBJ2-5; D possibly matches TRBD1 or TRBD2 (6 bases each). Germline CDR1 SGHDT, CDR2 YYEEEE. Trimming stripped 3 bases from V and 5 bases from J, with 14 bases between. CDR3 size: 14 residues. CDR3 sequence reads: CASSSLGGLETQYF. CDR3 nucleotides: TGTGCCAGCAGCTCCCTTGGGGGGCTGGAGACCCAGTACTTC.